This T cell receptor beta chain emerged from a study of pediatric ulcerative colitis. This table comes from immunoSEQ multiplex PCR, and its TCRdb copy is limited to in-frame clones, with some not included. The sample carries over 35,000 clones, around four fifths recorded once. Sequenced input: blood. The sequence came from a girl between 10 and 17 years old with moderate ulcerative colitis.

In nucleotides, the CDR3 is TGTGCCACCGCCGGGGTGAACACTGAAGCTTTCTTT. This sequence encodes CATAGVNTEAFF. This chain links TRBV19 with TRBJ1-1; D is ambiguous. The CDR3 extends over 12 amino acids. Trimming pared 10 bases from V and 0 bases from J, leaving 9 bases between. Germline assignment: CDR1 LNHDA and CDR2 SQIVND (reference sequence).